This T cell receptor (beta chain) came from a study of blood T cell repertoires in COVID-19. Study overall: The United States, Italy and Spain provided the acute and convalescent COVID-19 samples. T cells, B-cell-depleted T cells, or PBMCs supplied cDNA or gDNA.

The data were produced by immunoSEQ multiplex PCR, yet TCRdb's version contains in-frame clones alone and is incomplete. Among about 250,000 clones listed, 88% were seen once. Allocation to cohorts depended on clinical history reported by the participants. Trimming stripped 6 bases from V and 1 base from J, with 9 bases between. The germline CDR1 and CDR2 sequences are SNHLY and FYNNEI. The CDR3 sequence is 13 residues long. This TCR derives from a woman in her 50s who had recovered from COVID-19. The material sequenced was PBMCs or T cells enriched from blood (not recorded which). The chain links TRBV2 to TRBJ1-2; D not certain. CDR3 in DNA: TGTGCCAGCAGCTCCTTTCTTAACTATGGCTACACCTTC. It encodes CASSSFLNYGYTF.